This TCR beta chain appears in the sequencing data of a study of T-cell reconstitution after alpha-beta-depleted transplantation in children. The CDR3 is made up of 14 amino acids. Germline V gene data show CDR1 as MNHNS and CDR2 as SASEGT. The germline V and J ends were trimmed by 6 bases and 1 base, with 10 bases remaining between them. Unique molecular identifiers were used to barcode this TCRbeta library. TCRdb analysed the PCR reads with MiXCR anew, one entry per CDR3 protein. Among about 500,000 distinct CDR3 sequences listed, approximately 29% were seen once. This clonotype has only a few counts.

The specimen comprised PBMCs from the stem cell graft donor, sampled from the stem cell graft. The genes are TRBV6-1 and TRBJ1-5, with unresolved D. The clonotype was recovered from a human donor who donated a stem cell graft to a child with aplastic anemia. CDR3 amino acids: CASRRDGSNQPQHF. As DNA, the CDR3 is TGTGCCAGCAGACGCGACGGGAGCAATCAGCCCCAGCATTTT.